One sample yielded the 14 T cell receptor beta chains listed below, sequenced in a study of blood T cell repertoires in COVID-19. Repertoires were generated with immunoSEQ multiplex PCR, while TCRdb's copy carries only in-frame clones and drops some. The data show approximately 400,000 clones, 70% to 90% seen once. Sequencing was done on a sample of peripheral blood. The receptors were gathered from a woman aged 45 to 65 with COVID-19, enrolled during active disease.

V and J are TRBV5-1 and TRBJ1-6; 9 positions match TRBD1. Trimming removed 3 bases from V and 9 bases from J; junction bases left unmatched: 10. CDR3 length equals 16 residues. Germline CDR1 is SGHRS and CDR2 is YFSETQ. The chain's CDR3 is CASSSFGEDRGSPLHF. CDR3 coding DNA: TGCGCCAGCAGCTCGTTCGGGGAGGACAGGGGTTCACCCCTCCACTTT.

The chain couples TRBV5-1 to TRBJ2-7, with D possibly matching TRBD1 (6 bases). Per the germline V gene, CDR1 is SGHRS and CDR2 is YFSETQ. This CDR3 contains 16 residues. V was trimmed by 0 bases and J by 4 bases, leaving 17 bases between them. CDR3 residues: CASSLVAGDDGYEQYF. CDR3 nucleotides: TGCGCCAGCAGCTTGGTTGCAGGGGATGATGGTTACGAGCAGTACTTC.

The chain joins TRBV11-2 to TRBJ1-6; D call uncertain. Germline lookup yields CDR1 SGHAT and CDR2 FQNNGV. The CDR3 is 18 residues long. With 4 bases removed from V and 0 bases from J, the gap between germline ends came to 16 bases. CDR3 loop: CASSSYIESGSYNSPLHF. The CDR3 nucleotides read TGTGCCAGCAGCTCATATATCGAGAGTGGCTCCTATAATTCACCCCTCCACTTT.

In this sample, this clone turned up once. The rearrangement links TRBV11-2 to TRBJ2-1; TRBD2 matches 11 bases. V dropped 1 base and J dropped 0; count of bases not matched to a gene: 2. The V gene's germline CDR1 is SGHAT and CDR2 FQNNGV. The CDR3 runs 17 residues. The CDR3 DNA follows: TGTGCCAGCAGCTTAGCTAGCGGGGGGCTCTCCTACAATGAGCAGTTCTTC. Residues: CASSLASGGLSYNEQFF.

CDR3 coding DNA: TGTGCCAGCAGCCAAGGAGGAGCGGGGGAGCAGTACTTC. It specifies CASSQGGAGEQYF. This rearrangement joins TRBV3-1 (or the pseudogene TRBV3-2) to TRBJ2-7; TRBD2 aligns across 7 bases. V shed 1 base and J 7 bases; nucleotides not matched to a gene: 4. Per germline, CDR1 LGHDT and CDR2 YNNKEL (reference sequence). The CDR3 consists of 13 residues.

The chain combines TRBV5-1 with TRBJ2-7, with a possible D match to TRBD1 (5 bases). Looked up from germline, CDR1 is SGHRS and CDR2 is YFSETQ. This CDR3 has 14 amino acids. Trimming left V 1 base short and J 0 bases short, with 8 bases between. CDR3: CASSLSQGSYEQYF. The CDR3 coding sequence is TGCGCCAGCAGCTTGTCGCAGGGCTCCTACGAGCAGTACTTC.

The chain carries TRBV10-3 and TRBJ1-4; D unclear. CDR1 is ENHRY and CDR2 is SYGVKD in the germline V gene. Between the trimmed V and J ends, which lost 4 bases and 4 bases, there was a span of 13 bases. The CDR3 extends over 15 amino acids. This CDR3 is CAISGSRGINEKLFF. CDR3 nucleotides: TGTGCCATCAGTGGAAGTAGAGGGATTAATGAAAAACTGTTTTTT.

The chain uses TRBV19 and TRBJ2-7, with TRBD1 identical over 10 bases. Trimming cost V 7 bases and J 2 bases; bases outside gene matches: 8. The CDR3 has 15 amino acids. CDR1 and CDR2 from the germline V gene are LNHDA and SQIVND (reference sequence). The CDR3 is CASTSGTGETYEQYF. In nucleotides, the CDR3 is TGTGCCAGTACAAGTGGGACAGGGGAAACCTACGAGCAGTACTTC.

The chain has TRBV19 and TRBJ1-2, with D perhaps TRBD1 (6 bases). Deletions cut 5 bases from V and 0 bases from J, with 13 bases between. In germline, CDR1 is LNHDA, CDR2 SQIVND (reference sequence). The CDR3 has 15 residues. The CDR3 loop reads CASSPVRDTNYGYTF. The CDR3 DNA follows: TGTGCCAGTAGTCCCGTCCGGGACACTAACTATGGCTACACCTTC.

The V call is TRBV6-1, the J call TRBJ1-1; a weak D match, TRBD1 (6 bases). This CDR3 spans 11 amino acids. From germline, CDR1 is MNHNS and CDR2 SASEGT. V was pared by 3 bases and J by 11 bases, with 10 bases between. The CDR3 coding sequence is TGTGCCAGCAGTGACCACAGGGTGGCTTTCTTT. Its protein is CASSDHRVAFF.

V is TRBV6-2 or TRBV6-3 and J is TRBJ1-2; D might be TRBD1 (6 bases). V shed 5 bases and J shed 8 bases, with 15 bases lying between them. This CDR3 region has 13 residues. Germline lookup yields CDR1 MNHEY and CDR2 SVGEGT. The CDR3 DNA reads TGTGCCAGCAGTCCCCTGCGGGGGCTCGGCTACACCTTC. Its protein product is CASSPLRGLGYTF.

The V and J genes are TRBV27 and TRBJ1-5; D is ambiguous. Germline assignment: CDR1 MNHEY and CDR2 SMNVEV (reference sequence). V shed 5 bases and J shed 1 base, with 9 bases lying between them. The CDR3 runs to 14 residues. The CDR3 sequence: CASSITRSNQPQHF. CDR3 in DNA: TGTGCCAGCAGTATCACTCGAAGCAATCAGCCCCAGCATTTT.

J is TRBJ1-5 and V is TRBV11-2; unclear D gene. The CDR3 loop spans 15 amino acids. CDR1 and CDR2 from the germline V gene are SGHAT and FQNNGV. Trimming stripped 6 bases from V and 2 bases from J, with 14 bases between. The CDR3 sequence is CASSREGSGNQPQHF. In DNA form, the CDR3 reads TGTGCCAGCAGTCGAGAGGGAAGCGGCAATCAGCCCCAGCATTTT.

This chain joins TRBV5-1 and TRBJ1-3; a weak D match, TRBD1 (5 bases). The CDR3 covers 16 residues. CDR1 is SGHRS, CDR2 YFSETQ, per germline. Trimming cost V 3 bases and J 0 bases, with 13 bases left between them. The CDR3 DNA sequence: TGCGCCAGCAGCTCGGACATCCACCGCTCTGGAAACACCATATATTTT. Translating gives CASSSDIHRSGNTIYF.